These T cell receptor beta chains were read from a single sample in a study of cytomegalovirus exposure and HLA in healthy donors. Sequencing was performed with immunoSEQ multiplex PCR; in TCRdb, only in-frame clones are kept and a portion is missing. Here the sample spans about 97,000 clones, over 75% being singletons. The sample consisted of PBMCs. These receptor sequences come from a man between 40 and 49 years old in good health and CMV-seropositive. The CDR3 runs from the conserved cysteine through the conserved F or W. Fields, in order: clone size, J gene, V gene, D gene, CDR3 DNA, CDR3 protein. The D gene is left open where the match is weak. Clone size is not always given. Where it is, it says once, few, many or a class for expanded clones.

>once|TRBJ2-4|TRBV6-6|.
TGTGCCAGCAGTCCAGTGTACGATCAAGCCAAAAACATTCAGTACTTC
CASSPVYDQAKNIQYF
>once|TRBJ2-7|TRBV7-8|.
TGTGCCAGCAGCTTAGCGATCGGGACTGCCTACGAGCAGTACTTC
CASSLAIGTAYEQYF
>.|TRBJ2-7|TRBV4-2|TRBD1
TGTGCCAGCAGCCAAGATCCGGGACAGGGCTCCCACGAGCAGTACTTC
CASSQDPGQGSHEQYF
>.|TRBJ2-7|TRBV6-6|TRBD2
TGTGCCAGCACCCTGACTAGCGCCTACGAGCAGTACTTC
CASTLTSAYEQYF
>few|TRBJ1-1|TRBV11-2|.
TGTGCCAGCAGCTTCCTACCGAACACTGAAGCTTTCTTT
CASSFLPNTEAFF
>few|TRBJ2-1|TRBV29-1|.
TGCAGTGTAGAGGGTCGTAAAAGCTCCTACAATGAGCAGTTCTTC
CSVEGRKSSYNEQFF
>.|TRBJ1-4|TRBV30|.
TGTGCCTGGAGTTCGGGGGATGAAAAACTGTTTTTT
CAWSSGDEKLFF
>.|TRBJ1-3|TRBV6-1|.
TGTGCCAGCAAGGTGCACAACAGGGCTGGAAACACCATATATTTT
CASKVHNRAGNTIYF
>once|TRBJ2-7|TRBV25-1|.
TGTGCCAGCAGTGAGACTAGTCTCCTCTCAGGCGAGCAGTACTTC
CASSETSLLSGEQYF
>.|TRBJ2-7|TRBV2|TRBD2
TGTGCCAGCAGTGAAGCCCCGGGACTAGCGGGACGGGAGCAGTACTTC
CASSEAPGLAGREQYF
>.|TRBJ2-1|TRBV7-9|.
TGTGCCAGTCAGCGAGGCGGACAGACCTCCTACAATGAGCAGTTCTTC
CASQRGGQTSYNEQFF
>few|TRBJ1-5|TRBV21-1|.
TGTGCCAGCAGCAAGAGGCAGGGGGTCAATCAGCCCCAGCATTTT
CASSKRQGVNQPQHF
>.|TRBJ2-3|TRBV29-1|TRBD2
TGCAGCGTTGTGGCTAGCGGGAGTACTAGCACAGATACGCAGTATTTT
CSVVASGSTSTDTQYF
>few|TRBJ2-7|TRBV9|.
TGTGCCAGCAGCTCCGACATCTCCTACGAGCAGTACTTC
CASSSDISYEQYF
>.|TRBJ2-7|TRBV2|.
TGTGCCTCGGGAGTTTACGAGCAGTACTTC
CASGVYEQYF
>.|TRBJ2-4|TRBV9|.
TGTGCCAGCAGCGTCCCAGCGGAGGATGGGGTAAAGGCCAAAAACATTCAGTACTTC
CASSVPAEDGVKAKNIQYF
>.|TRBJ2-7|TRBV12-5|TRBD2
TGTGCTAGTGCCCCCCCAACGGGGGGGAGCTTCTACGAGCAGTACTTC
CASAPPTGGSFYEQYF
>.|TRBJ2-3|TRBV11-2|TRBD1
TGTGCCAGCAGCTTTGAACAGGGGGCACGCACAGATACGCAGTATTTT
CASSFEQGARTDTQYF
>.|TRBJ2-5|TRBV28|TRBD2
TGTGCCAGCAGTTCTTTCGTTAAGGGCGGGAGGGAGGAGACCCAGTACTTC
CASSSFVKGGREETQYF
>once|TRBJ2-2|TRBV27|.
TGTGCCAGCAGTTTATGGCAGGGTAATAACGGGGAGCTGTTTTTT
CASSLWQGNNGELFF
>.|TRBJ2-2|TRBV10-3|TRBD2
TGTGCCATCAGATCCGCCCGACTAGCGGGAGGAGGCACCGGGGAGCTGTTTTTT
CAIRSARLAGGGTGELFF
>.|TRBJ2-1|TRBV4-2|TRBD2
TGTGCCAGCAGCCAAGAGGGAGCGGGAGGGCCCTATGAGCAGTTCTTC
CASSQEGAGGPYEQFF
>.|TRBJ1-2|TRBV7-9|.
TGTGCCAGCAGCTTAGATGGCGGAAAATATGGCTACACCTTC
CASSLDGGKYGYTF
>.|TRBJ1-5|TRBV6-5|.
TGTGCCAGCAGTTACACAGACAGGATGCGCAATCAGCCCCAGCATTTT
CASSYTDRMRNQPQHF
>.|TRBJ1-2|TRBV9|.
TGTGCCAGCAGCGTAGAAGGGGCCAGGGTAACTGGCTACACCTTC
CASSVEGARVTGYTF
>.|TRBJ2-7|TRBV29-1|.
TGCAGCATTCGCGGGGCTGCCTACGAGCAGTACTTC
CSIRGAAYEQYF
>once|TRBJ1-5|TRBV5-1|.
TGCGCCAGCAGCTTGGAAGGGGCCCGTAATCAGCCCCAGCATTTT
CASSLEGARNQPQHF
>.|TRBJ2-5|TRBV30|TRBD2
TGTGCCTGGATTGCAAATTTAGCGGGAGTGAGGGAGACCCAGTACTTC
CAWIANLAGVRETQYF
>.|TRBJ1-6|TRBV6-5|.
TGTGCCAGCAGTTACCACCGACAGGATAATTCACCCCTCCACTTT
CASSYHRQDNSPLHF
>.|TRBJ1-1|TRBV6-5|.
TGTGCCAGCAGTTACTCGAGGGCTCACACTGAAGCTTTCTTT
CASSYSRAHTEAFF
>.|TRBJ1-5|TRBV7-2|.
TGTGCCAGCAGTCAGACACCCAATCAGCCCCAGCATTTT
CASSQTPNQPQHF
>.|TRBJ2-1|TRBV15|.
TGTGCCACCAGCAGGGCAGGACTCAATGAGCAGTTCTTC
CATSRAGLNEQFF
>once|TRBJ2-5|TRBV5-3|.
TGTGCCAGAAGGGGGGGTCAGGGTGAAGAGACCCAGTACTTC
CARRGGQGEETQYF
>.|TRBJ1-5|TRBV4-1|.
TGCGCCAGCAGCCAAGTGGGGGGGTTGGGGCAGCCCCAGCATTTT
CASSQVGGLGQPQHF
>few|TRBJ1-5|TRBV6-1|.
TGTGCCAGCAGTCGGGACTTATCGAGCAATCAGCCCCAGCATTTT
CASSRDLSSNQPQHF
>.|TRBJ2-3|TRBV19|TRBD2
TGTGCCAGTAACCCGGGGACTAGTGTATCAGATACGCAGTATTTT
CASNPGTSVSDTQYF
>.|TRBJ2-3|TRBV10-1|.
TGCGCCAGCAGTGAGTCGATTCTGCAGGCTGATACGCAGTATTTT
CASSESILQADTQYF
>.|TRBJ2-2|TRBV11-2|.
TGTGCCAGCAGGCGACGGGCGAACACCGGGGAGCTGTTTTTT
CASRRRANTGELFF
>few|TRBJ2-1|TRBV28|.
TGTGCCAGCAAGGGGGACGCGAACAATGAGCAGTTCTTC
CASKGDANNEQFF
>.|TRBJ2-3|TRBV7-5|.
TGTGTCAGAAGCTTAGTTTACCCCAGCGCAGATACGCAGTATTTT
CVRSLVYPSADTQYF
>.|TRBJ1-4|TRBV16|.
TGTGCCAGCAGCCAATATCGAGGGAGAAGTGTTGGTGAAAAACTGTTTTTT
CASSQYRGRSVGEKLFF
>.|TRBJ2-3|TRBV6-5|.
TGTGCCAGCAGTGACCGACAGACCACAGATACGCAGTATTTT
CASSDRQTTDTQYF